This T cell receptor (beta chain) emerged from a study of cytomegalovirus exposure and HLA in healthy donors. Germline values: CDR1 MNHNY, CDR2 SVGAGI (reference sequence). This CDR3 is built from 16 residues. With 7 bases clipped from V and 4 bases from J, the junction kept 13 bases outside the gene matches. The PCR was carried out with 60 Vbeta primers and 13 Jbeta primers. Clones were sequenced by immunoSEQ multiplex PCR, and TCRdb holds only the in-frame ones, with some missing. The sample carries about 160,000 clones, around four fifths recorded once. The chain links TRBV6-6 to TRBJ2-3; 8 positions match TRBD1. The sequenced material came from PBMCs. The sequence came from a girl aged 2-10 years in good health and CMV-seropositive. CDR3 in amino acids: CASTGRAGGIADTQYF. CDR3 coding DNA: TGTGCCAGCACCGGAAGGGCAGGGGGCATCGCAGATACGCAGTATTTT.